A selection of T cell receptor beta chains follows, all from one sample in a study of T cell responses to AZD1222 COVID-19 vaccine. Libraries were prepared by immunoSEQ multiplex PCR; TCRdb keeps only in-frame clonotypes and omits some of them. This sample has 100,000 to 150,000 clones, with about 90% found just once. Sequences were derived from peripheral blood, sampled on day 0 of AZD1222 vaccination. Every receptor here comes from an adult in good health. Each CDR3 is given with its conserved first and last residue. D genes are given only for firm matches. A row's size may be missing; if present it is once, few, many or a size class.

CDR3aa	CDR3nt	j_gene	abundance	v_gene	d_gene
CASRRTSNTEAFF	TGTGCCAGCAGACGGACCTCGAACACTGAAGCTTTCTTT	TRBJ1-1	.	TRBV7-8	.
CSVSTPTNEKLFF	TGCAGCGTCTCGACGCCCACTAATGAAAAACTGTTTTTT	TRBJ1-4	few	TRBV29-1	.
CASSEVGSYEQYF	TGTGCCAGCAGTGAGGTGGGGTCCTACGAGCAGTACTTC	TRBJ2-7	.	TRBV2	.
CATSDLPWVTGQGYQETQYF	TGTGCCACCAGTGATTTGCCATGGGTTACGGGACAGGGGTACCAAGAGACCCAGTACTTC	TRBJ2-5	once	TRBV24-1	TRBD1
CASSSGTGEVAFF	TGCGCCAGCAGCTCCGGGACAGGGGAAGTCGCTTTCTTT	TRBJ1-1	.	TRBV5-1	TRBD1
CAWSVNTGKLFF	TGTGCCTGGAGTGTAAACACCGGAAAACTGTTTTTT	TRBJ1-4	.	TRBV30	.
CAARGGNTEAFF	TGTGCCGCACGGGGGGGGAACACTGAAGCTTTCTTT	TRBJ1-1	.	TRBV10-3	.
CASSSPRGGQGTAEAFF	TGTGCCAGCAGCTCCCCACGGGGGGGACAGGGGACCGCTGAAGCTTTCTTT	TRBJ1-1	.	TRBV11-2	TRBD1
CASSFLQGGYEQYF	TGTGCCAGCAGCTTTTTACAGGGAGGTTACGAGCAGTACTTC	TRBJ2-7	.	TRBV5-5	.
CASSPGDRIGSNQPQHF	TGTGCCAGCAGCCCCGGGGACAGGATTGGAAGCAATCAGCCCCAGCATTTT	TRBJ1-5	.	TRBV7-8	TRBD1
CASSLPPPGDTEAFF	TGTGCCAGCAGTTTACCCCCCCCAGGGGATACTGAAGCTTTCTTT	TRBJ1-1	.	TRBV27	.
CASSGAGTYEQYF	TGTGCCAGCTCTGGAGCGGGGACCTACGAGCAGTACTTC	TRBJ2-7	.	TRBV6-5	TRBD2
CASSGNQPQHF	TGTGCCAGTAGCGGCAATCAGCCCCAGCATTTT	TRBJ1-5	.	TRBV19	.
CASTPGGTYGYTF	TGTGCCAGCACTCCGGGAGGCACCTATGGCTACACCTTC	TRBJ1-2	.	TRBV25-1	.
CASSFGRRDTGELFF	TGTGCCAGCAGTTTCGGCAGGCGGGACACCGGGGAGCTGTTTTTT	TRBJ2-2	.	TRBV27	.
CAWSVYRYGYTF	TGTGCCTGGAGTGTATACCGCTATGGCTACACCTTC	TRBJ1-2	.	TRBV30	.
CASSVEGSDSYEQYF	TGTGCCAGCAGCGTCGAAGGGTCAGATTCCTACGAGCAGTACTTC	TRBJ2-7	.	TRBV9	.
CASSATGTDTQYF	TGCGCCAGCAGCGCTACGGGCACAGATACGCAGTATTTT	TRBJ2-3	.	TRBV5-1	.
CASSVRGQETQYF	TGTGCCAGCTCCGTTCGGGGCCAAGAGACCCAGTACTTC	TRBJ2-5	.	TRBV18	.
CASSQQLEGAGELFF	TGCGCCAGCAGCCAACAGCTGGAGGGCGCCGGGGAGCTGTTTTTT	TRBJ2-2	.	TRBV4-3	.
CASSPPGTEQFF	TGTGCCAGTAGTCCCCCCGGGACTGAGCAGTTCTTC	TRBJ2-1	.	TRBV19	.
CASSYRVTEAFF	TGTGCCAGCAGTTACAGGGTCACTGAAGCTTTCTTT	TRBJ1-1	.	TRBV28	.
CASKGSSYNSPLHF	TGTGCCAGCAAGGGGAGCTCCTATAATTCACCCCTCCACTTT	TRBJ1-6	.	TRBV2	.
CASSTTGGAETQYF	TGCGCCAGCAGCACAACAGGGGGCGCGGAGACCCAGTACTTC	TRBJ2-5	once	TRBV5-1	TRBD1
CASSLVFGQGAEAFF	TGTGCCAGCAGCTTAGTGTTCGGACAGGGGGCTGAAGCTTTCTTT	TRBJ1-1	.	TRBV7-2	TRBD1
CASSEGDGYNEKLFF	TGCGCCAGCAGCGAGGGGGACGGGTATAATGAAAAACTGTTTTTT	TRBJ1-4	few	TRBV5-1	.
CSVEDPRGNRDGYTF	TGCAGCGTTGAAGATCCCCGGGGTAATCGGGATGGCTACACCTTC	TRBJ1-2	.	TRBV29-1	.
CASRSRSNQPQHF	TGTGCCAGCAGGAGCAGGAGCAATCAGCCCCAGCATTTT	TRBJ1-5	.	TRBV6-5	.
CASSLLGTATGNTIYF	TGTGCCAGCAGTTTACTCGGGACTGCAACTGGAAACACCATATATTTT	TRBJ1-3	few	TRBV28	.
CASSPVGQGLGYTF	TGTGCCAGCAGCCCGGTCGGGCAGGGGCTTGGCTACACCTTC	TRBJ1-2	.	TRBV5-4	.
CASSSSLTSGSVSYNEQFF	TGTGCCAGCAGTTCCTCTCTAACTAGCGGGAGCGTCTCCTACAATGAGCAGTTCTTC	TRBJ2-1	.	TRBV28	TRBD2